This T cell receptor beta chain was found in a study of shared clonotypes between healthy human individuals. The V and J ends lost 7 bases and 4 bases respectively, with 17 bases between them. Germline CDR1 and CDR2: SGHNT and YYREEE (reference sequence). This CDR3 has 15 amino acids. Only in-frame clones appear in the TCRdb table, and some are missing; sequencing was by immunoSEQ multiplex PCR. The sample includes about 490,000 clones, around 80% of them seen just once. Study conclusions and caveats: The represented genetic and exposure-history diversity was limited by the small number of donors.

On this clone: Its antigen is not known.

The rearrangement links TRBV5-4 to TRBJ2-2, with D possibly matching TRBD2 (7 bases). This TCR derives from a woman aged 40 to 50 in good health. Some clones in this sample may be carry-over from other donors' samples. Sequencing used PBMCs. The CDR3 sequence: CASHGGRESTGELFF. The CDR3 nucleotides are TGTGCCAGCCACGGGGGGCGGGAGAGCACCGGGGAGCTGTTTTTT.